This is a list of T cell receptor beta chains from one sample in a study of shared clonotypes between healthy human individuals. The method was immunoSEQ multiplex PCR; TCRdb's version includes in-frame clones alone and lacks a portion of them. Of 2 million to 2.5 million clones listed, just under 95% are singletons. Specimen: naive CD4+ T cells from PBMCs. These receptors were collected from a man between 18 and 35 years old in good health. Some clones in this sample may be carry-over from other donors' samples. The CDR3 runs from the conserved cysteine through the conserved F or W. D genes are given only for firm matches. Clone size is stated in some rows and not others, as once, few, many or a class when expanded.

>TRBJ1-5|14|TRBV4-3|-|-
CASSQGSGDQPQHF
TGCGCCAGCAGCCAAGGCTCCGGGGATCAGCCCCAGCATTTT
>TRBJ2-7|16|TRBV9|TRBD1|-
CASSVTGTGGINEQYF
TGTGCCAGCAGCGTCACCGGGACAGGGGGAATTAACGAGCAGTACTTC
>TRBJ2-3|13|TRBV5-1|-|-
CASRGLSTDTQYF
TGCGCCAGCAGGGGCTTATCCACAGATACGCAGTATTTT
>TRBJ1-5|15|TRBV27|-|-
CASSRPDSYNQPQHF
TGTGCCAGCAGTCGACCCGACAGCTACAATCAGCCCCAGCATTTT
>TRBJ2-7|15|TRBV7-3|-|-
CASSLERATSYEQYF
TGTGCCAGCAGCTTAGAAAGGGCCACCTCCTACGAGCAGTACTTC
>TRBJ1-2|13|TRBV7-9|-|-
CASSLDNTDGYTF
TGTGCCAGCAGCTTAGATAACACTGATGGCTACACCTTC
>TRBJ2-1|14|TRBV7-9|-|-
CASSLMTEYNEQFF
TGTGCCAGCAGCTTAATGACAGAGTACAATGAGCAGTTCTTC
>TRBJ1-1|18|TRBV5-1|-|-
CASSLMLRVPGLNTEAFF
TGCGCCAGCAGCTTGATGTTGAGGGTTCCAGGACTGAACACTGAAGCTTTCTTT
>TRBJ2-3|14|TRBV7-7|TRBD1|-
CASSLGQGRDTQYF
TGTGCCAGCAGCCTGGGACAGGGGAGGGATACGCAGTATTTT
>TRBJ2-1|17|TRBV4-3|TRBD2|-
CASSQAPGLAGGHEQFF
TGCGCCAGCAGCCAAGCCCCGGGACTAGCGGGAGGCCATGAGCAGTTCTTC
>TRBJ1-4|15|TRBV5-1|-|-
CASTPTAGAGEKLFF
TGCGCCAGCACGCCGACGGCAGGGGCAGGGGAAAAACTGTTTTTT
>TRBJ1-1|14|TRBV19|-|-
CASIQGPYGTEAFF
TGTGCCAGTATCCAAGGCCCTTACGGCACTGAAGCTTTCTTT
>TRBJ2-1|15|TRBV5-4|TRBD2|-
CASSPASGSRNEQFF
TGTGCCAGCAGCCCAGCTAGCGGGAGTAGGAATGAGCAGTTCTTC
>TRBJ2-3|11|TRBV5-6|TRBD1|-
CASRDREEQYF
TGTGCCAGCCGGGACAGGGAGGAGCAGTATTTT
>TRBJ2-5|17|TRBV5-4|TRBD2|-
CASSLGMTSGSRETQYF
TGTGCCAGCAGCTTGGGGATGACTAGCGGGTCGAGGGAGACCCAGTACTTC
>TRBJ1-4|14|TRBV2|-|-
CASRAGLGNEKLFF
TGTGCCAGCAGGGCAGGGTTAGGAAATGAAAAACTGTTTTTT
>TRBJ2-7|13|TRBV10-2|TRBD2|-
CASVGLARGEQYF
TGCGCCAGCGTGGGACTAGCGAGAGGCGAGCAGTACTTC
>TRBJ1-3|12|TRBV6-1|-|-
CASLRAGNTIYF
TGTGCCAGTCTAAGGGCTGGAAACACCATATATTTT
>TRBJ1-2|15|TRBV29-1|-|-
CSVEGQGLGHYGYTF
TGCAGCGTTGAGGGTCAGGGTTTGGGGCACTATGGCTACACCTTC
>TRBJ1-5|13|TRBV5-4|-|-
CASGAGVNQPQHF
TGTGCCAGCGGAGCTGGGGTGAATCAGCCCCAGCATTTT
>TRBJ1-2|14|TRBV6-5|-|-
CASSYVRGNYGYTF
TGTGCCAGCAGTTACGTCAGGGGAAACTATGGCTACACCTTC
>TRBJ2-1|16|TRBV19|TRBD2|once
CASSRKSGSAINEQFF
TGTGCCAGTAGTAGAAAAAGCGGGAGCGCAATCAATGAGCAGTTCTTC
>TRBJ2-2|15|TRBV5-1|TRBD2|-
CASSSFSGWAGELFF
TGCGCCAGCAGCTCTTTTAGCGGGTGGGCCGGGGAGCTGTTTTTT
>TRBJ2-1|15|TRBV11-2|TRBD2|-
CASSTGTSGRDEQFF
TGTGCCAGCAGCACCGGGACTAGCGGGAGAGATGAGCAGTTCTTC
>TRBJ2-7|14|TRBV7-2|-|-
CASSLASFSYEQYF
TGTGCCAGCAGCTTAGCGAGTTTCTCCTACGAGCAGTACTTC
>TRBJ2-7|14|TRBV11-2|-|-
CASSSRTGTYEQYF
TGTGCCAGCAGCTCAAGGACGGGGACCTACGAGCAGTACTTC
>TRBJ1-2|14|TRBV7-2|-|-
CASSLNRVVPGYTF
TGTGCCAGCAGCTTAAATCGAGTTGTACCTGGCTACACCTTC
>TRBJ1-3|13|TRBV7-6|-|-
CASSLAPGNTIYF
TGTGCCAGCAGCTTAGCTCCGGGAAACACCATATATTTT
>TRBJ2-2|17|TRBV27|TRBD1|-
CASSPLVRQGDTGELFF
TGTGCCAGCAGTCCATTGGTCCGGCAGGGGGACACCGGGGAGCTGTTTTTT
>TRBJ2-7|14|TRBV5-1|-|-
CASSLVVGTGEQYF
TGCGCCAGCAGCTTGGTGGTGGGGACGGGGGAGCAGTACTTC
>TRBJ1-5|13|TRBV10-2|TRBD1|few
CATKGQSNQPQHF
TGCGCCACCAAGGGACAGAGCAATCAGCCCCAGCATTTT
>TRBJ2-1|18|TRBV9|TRBD2|-
CASSVGYGRAGYYNEQFF
TGTGCCAGCAGCGTAGGTTACGGGAGGGCCGGCTACTACAATGAGCAGTTCTTC